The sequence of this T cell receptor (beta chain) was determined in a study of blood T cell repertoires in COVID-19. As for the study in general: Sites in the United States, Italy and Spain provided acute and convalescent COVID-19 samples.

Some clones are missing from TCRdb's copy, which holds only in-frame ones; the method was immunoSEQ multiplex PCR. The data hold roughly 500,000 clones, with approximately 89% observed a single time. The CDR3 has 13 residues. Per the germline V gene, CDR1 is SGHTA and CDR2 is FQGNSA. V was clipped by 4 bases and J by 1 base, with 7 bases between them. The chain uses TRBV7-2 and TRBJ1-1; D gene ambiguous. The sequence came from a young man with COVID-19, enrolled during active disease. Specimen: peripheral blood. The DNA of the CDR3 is TGTGCCAGCAGCTGGAGGTGGAACACTGAAGCTTTCTTT. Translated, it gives CASSWRWNTEAFF.